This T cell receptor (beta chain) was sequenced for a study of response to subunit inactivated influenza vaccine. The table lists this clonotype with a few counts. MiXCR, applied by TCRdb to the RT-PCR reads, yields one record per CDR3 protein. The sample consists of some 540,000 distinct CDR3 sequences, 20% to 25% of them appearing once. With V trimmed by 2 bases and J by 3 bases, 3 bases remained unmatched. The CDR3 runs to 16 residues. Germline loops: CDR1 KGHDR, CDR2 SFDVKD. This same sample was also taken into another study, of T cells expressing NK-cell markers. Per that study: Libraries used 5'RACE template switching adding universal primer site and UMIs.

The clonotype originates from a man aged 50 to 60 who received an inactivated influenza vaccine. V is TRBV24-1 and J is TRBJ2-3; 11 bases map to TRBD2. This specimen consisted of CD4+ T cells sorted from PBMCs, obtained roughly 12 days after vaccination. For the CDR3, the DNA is TGTGCCACCAGTGATTCCGCTAGCGGGAGGACAGATACGCAGTATTTT. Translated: CATSDSASGRTDTQYF.